The T cell receptor (beta chain) described here comes from a study of CD8 T cells in ankylosing spondylitis. Trimming removed 4 bases from V and 4 bases from J; junction bases left unmatched: 16. The CDR3 loop spans 19 amino acids. CDR1 is SGHAT and CDR2 is FQDESV in the germline V gene (reference sequence). TCRdb re-called the 5' RACE reads with MiXCR, one entry per CDR3 protein. The sample has a few hundred thousand distinct CDR3 sequences, 20% to 25% seen once. The J gene is TRBJ2-3, the V gene TRBV11-1; 11 nucleotides agree with TRBD2. The receptor was isolated from a male donor with ankylosing spondylitis or in good health (not recorded which). Sequences were obtained from blood, either unsorted or a sorted T cell fraction (not recorded which). DNA of the CDR3: TGTGCCAGCAGCTCAAACCCCCGAATACTAGCGGGGGAGTCAGATACGCAGTATTTT. Its protein is CASSSNPRILAGESDTQYF.